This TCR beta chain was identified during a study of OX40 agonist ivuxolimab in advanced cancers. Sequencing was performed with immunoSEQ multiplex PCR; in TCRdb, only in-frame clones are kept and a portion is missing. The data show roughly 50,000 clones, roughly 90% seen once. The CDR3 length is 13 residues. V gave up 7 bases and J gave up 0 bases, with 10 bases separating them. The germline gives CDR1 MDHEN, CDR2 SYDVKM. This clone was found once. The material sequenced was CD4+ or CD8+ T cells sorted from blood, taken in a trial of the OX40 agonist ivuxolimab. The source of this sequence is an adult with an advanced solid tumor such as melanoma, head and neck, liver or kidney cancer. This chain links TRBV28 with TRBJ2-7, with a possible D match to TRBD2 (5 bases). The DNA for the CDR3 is TGTGCCAGCACGGGCGGGCTCTCCTACGAGCAGTACTTC. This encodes CASTGGLSYEQYF.